This TCR beta chain was found in a study of untreated major depressive disorder. With 5 bases removed from V and 5 bases from J, the gap between germline ends came to 8 bases. Germline CDR1 and CDR2: SGHAT and FQNNGV. CDR3 size: 12 residues. Of note for this clone: Its specificity is unknown.

Each depressed patient was pairwise matched to a non-depressed control for sex, age, current smoking status and body mass index. The donors were all European-descended. DSM-IV major depressive disorder patients had Hamilton Rating Scale scores of 18 or more. Patients had taken no psychiatric medication, including antidepressants, for at least 8 weeks before enrollment. TCRdb's copy holds only in-frame clones and misses some; the assay was immunoSEQ multiplex PCR. The table shows approximately 15,000 clones, with under 95% occurring only once. Study-wide results and limits: Depressed patients' CD4+ T cells carried increased TRBV05-01 (Vbeta 5.1) usage versus control CD4+ T cells.

Specimen: CD4+ T cells from PBMCs. This clonotype originated in a woman in her twenties or thirties with major depressive disorder. J is TRBJ2-3 and V is TRBV11-2; D uncertain. This CDR3 reads CASSAVRDTQYF. CDR3 coding DNA: TGTGCCAGCAGCGCCGTAAGAGATACGCAGTATTTT. The full variable domain, its missing parts supplied by reference TRBV11-2 and TRBJ2-3, is EAGVAQSPRYKIIEKRQSVAFWCNPISGHATLYWYQQILGQGPKLLIQFQNNGVVDDSQLPKDRFSAERLKGVDSTLKIQPAKLEDSAVYLCASSAVRDTQYFGPGTRLTVL.